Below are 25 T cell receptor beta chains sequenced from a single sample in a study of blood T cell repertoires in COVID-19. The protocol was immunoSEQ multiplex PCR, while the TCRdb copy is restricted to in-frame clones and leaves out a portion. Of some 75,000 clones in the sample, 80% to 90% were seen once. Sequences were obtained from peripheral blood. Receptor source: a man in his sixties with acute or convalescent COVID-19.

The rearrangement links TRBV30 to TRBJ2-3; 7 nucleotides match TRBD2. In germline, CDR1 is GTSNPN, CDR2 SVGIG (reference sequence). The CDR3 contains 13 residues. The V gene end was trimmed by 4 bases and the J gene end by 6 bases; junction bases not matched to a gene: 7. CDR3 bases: TGTGCCTGGACTAGCGGTTCCTCGGATACGCAGTATTTT. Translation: CAWTSGSSDTQYF.

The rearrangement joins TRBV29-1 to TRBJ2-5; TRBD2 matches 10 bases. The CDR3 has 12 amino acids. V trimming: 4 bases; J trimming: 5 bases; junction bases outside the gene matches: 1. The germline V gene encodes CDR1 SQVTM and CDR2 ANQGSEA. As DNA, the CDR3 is TGCAGCGTTGTGACTAGCGGGGAGACCCAGTACTTC. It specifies CSVVTSGETQYF.

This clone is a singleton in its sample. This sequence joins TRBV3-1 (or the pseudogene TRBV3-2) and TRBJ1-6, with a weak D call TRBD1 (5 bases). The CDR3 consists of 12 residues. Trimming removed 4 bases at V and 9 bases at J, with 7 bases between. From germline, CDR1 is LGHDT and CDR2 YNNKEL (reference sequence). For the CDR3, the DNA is TGTGCCAGCAGCCGGGGGGTTTCACCCCTCCACTTT. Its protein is CASSRGVSPLHF.

CDR3 protein: CASSQDAGNNEKLFF. CDR3 DNA: TGTGCCAGCAGCCAAGATGCGGGGAATAATGAAAAACTGTTTTTT. V usage is TRBV3-1 (or the pseudogene TRBV3-2) and J usage is TRBJ1-4; no reliable D call. V was clipped by 0 bases and J by 4 bases, with 9 bases between them. The CDR3 has 15 residues. Germline-derived CDR1 and CDR2 are LGHDT and YNNKEL (reference sequence).

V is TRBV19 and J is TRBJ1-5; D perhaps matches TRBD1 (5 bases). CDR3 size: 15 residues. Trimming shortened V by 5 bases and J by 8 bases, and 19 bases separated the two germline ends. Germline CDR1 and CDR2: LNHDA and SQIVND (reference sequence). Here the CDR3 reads CASSGPRTPSKPQHF. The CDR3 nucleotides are TGTGCCAGTAGTGGCCCCAGGACACCCAGCAAGCCCCAGCATTTT. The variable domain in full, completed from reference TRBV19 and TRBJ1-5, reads DGGITQSPKYLFRKEGQNVTLSCEQNLNHDAMYWYRQDPGQGLRLIYYSQIVNDFQKGDIAEGYSVSREKKESFPLTVTSAQKNPTAFYLCASSGPRTPSKPQHFGDGTRLSIL.

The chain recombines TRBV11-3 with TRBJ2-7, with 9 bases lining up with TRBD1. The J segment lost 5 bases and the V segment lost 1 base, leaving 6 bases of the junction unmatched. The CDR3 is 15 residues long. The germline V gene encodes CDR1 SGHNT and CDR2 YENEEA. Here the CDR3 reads CASSLGTGVVNEQYF. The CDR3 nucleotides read TGTGCCAGCAGCTTAGGGACAGGGGTCGTCAACGAGCAGTACTTC.

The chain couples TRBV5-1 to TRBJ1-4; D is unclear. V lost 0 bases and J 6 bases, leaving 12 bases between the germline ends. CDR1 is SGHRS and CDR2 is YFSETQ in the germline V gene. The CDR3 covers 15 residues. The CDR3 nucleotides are TGCGCCAGCAGCTTGGGAGGGAGGGTAGATGAAAAACTGTTTTTT. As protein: CASSLGGRVDEKLFF.

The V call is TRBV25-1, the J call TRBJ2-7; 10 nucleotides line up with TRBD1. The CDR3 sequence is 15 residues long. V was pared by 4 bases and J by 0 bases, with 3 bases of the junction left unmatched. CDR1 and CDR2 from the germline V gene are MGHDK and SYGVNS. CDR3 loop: CASSAGTGVSYEQYF. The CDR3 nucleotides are TGTGCCAGCAGTGCCGGGACAGGGGTCTCCTACGAGCAGTACTTC.

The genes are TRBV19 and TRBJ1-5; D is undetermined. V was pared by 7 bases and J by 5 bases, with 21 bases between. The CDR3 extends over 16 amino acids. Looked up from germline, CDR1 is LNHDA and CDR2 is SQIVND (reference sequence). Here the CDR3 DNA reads TGTGCCAGTACCCTAGGGCGGGGAAGGCCCGATCAGCCCCAGCATTTT. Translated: CASTLGRGRPDQPQHF.

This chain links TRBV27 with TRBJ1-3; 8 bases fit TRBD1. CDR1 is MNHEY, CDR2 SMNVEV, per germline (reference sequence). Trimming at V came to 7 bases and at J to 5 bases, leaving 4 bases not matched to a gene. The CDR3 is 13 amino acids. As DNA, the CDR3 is TGTGCCAGCAAAGGACAGGGAAGAAACACCATATATTTT. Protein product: CASKGQGRNTIYF.

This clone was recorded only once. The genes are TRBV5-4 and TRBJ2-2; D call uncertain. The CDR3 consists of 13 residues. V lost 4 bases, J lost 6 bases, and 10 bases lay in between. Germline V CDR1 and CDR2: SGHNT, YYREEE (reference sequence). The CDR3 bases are TGTGCCAGCAGCCTCCTCCCCCCCGGGGAGCTGTTTTTT. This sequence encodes CASSLLPPGELFF.

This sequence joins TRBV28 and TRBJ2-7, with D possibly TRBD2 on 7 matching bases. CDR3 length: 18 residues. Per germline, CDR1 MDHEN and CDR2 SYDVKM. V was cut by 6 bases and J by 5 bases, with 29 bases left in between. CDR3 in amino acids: CASSSPLSGGLHPDEQYF. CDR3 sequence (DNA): TGTGCCAGCAGCTCACCATTATCGGGGGGCCTTCACCCGGACGAGCAGTACTTC.

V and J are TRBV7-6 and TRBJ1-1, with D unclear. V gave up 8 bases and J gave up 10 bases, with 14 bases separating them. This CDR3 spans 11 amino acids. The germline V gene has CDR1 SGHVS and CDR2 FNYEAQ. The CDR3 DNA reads TGTGCCAGCCGCCTTGAGGAACTAGCTTTCTTT. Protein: CASRLEELAFF.

The CDR3 bases are TGTGCCACTTCGGACAGAAATGAAGCTTTCTTT. Protein sequence: CATSDRNEAFF. This chain uses TRBV24-1 with TRBJ1-1, with D possibly matching TRBD1 (6 bases). The CDR3 is 11 residues long. V dropped 10 bases and J dropped 7 bases, with 12 bases sitting between them. Germline V lookup: CDR1 KGHDR, CDR2 SFDVKD.

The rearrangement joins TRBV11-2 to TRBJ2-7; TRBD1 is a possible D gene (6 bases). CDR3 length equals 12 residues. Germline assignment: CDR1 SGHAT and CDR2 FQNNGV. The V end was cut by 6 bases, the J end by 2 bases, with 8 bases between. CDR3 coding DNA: TGTGCCAGCAGAACAGGGCCCTACGAGCAGTACTTC. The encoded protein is CASRTGPYEQYF.

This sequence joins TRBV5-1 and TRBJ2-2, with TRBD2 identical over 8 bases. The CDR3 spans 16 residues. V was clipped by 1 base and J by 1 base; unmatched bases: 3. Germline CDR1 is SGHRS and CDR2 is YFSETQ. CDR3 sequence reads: CASSLSAGGNTGELFF. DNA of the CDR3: TGCGCCAGCAGCTTGTCGGCGGGAGGGAACACCGGGGAGCTGTTTTTT. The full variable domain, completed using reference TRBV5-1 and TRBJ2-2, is KAGVTQTPRYLIKTRGQQVTLSCSPISGHRSVSWYQQTPGQGLQFLFEYFSETQRNKGNFPGRFSGRQFSNSRSEMNVSTLELGDSALYLCASSLSAGGNTGELFFGEGSRLTVL.

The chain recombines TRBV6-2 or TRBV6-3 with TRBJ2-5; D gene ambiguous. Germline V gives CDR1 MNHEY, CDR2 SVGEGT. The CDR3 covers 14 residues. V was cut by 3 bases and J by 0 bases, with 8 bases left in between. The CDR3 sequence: CASSYLQNQETQYF. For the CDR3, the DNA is TGTGCCAGCAGTTATTTGCAGAACCAAGAGACCCAGTACTTC.

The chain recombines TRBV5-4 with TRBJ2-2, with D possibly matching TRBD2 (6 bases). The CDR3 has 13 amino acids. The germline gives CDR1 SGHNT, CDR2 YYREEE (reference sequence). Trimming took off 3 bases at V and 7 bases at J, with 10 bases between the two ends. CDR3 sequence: CASSSPTSGELFF. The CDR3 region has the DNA TGTGCCAGCAGCTCCCCGACTAGCGGGGAGCTGTTTTTT.

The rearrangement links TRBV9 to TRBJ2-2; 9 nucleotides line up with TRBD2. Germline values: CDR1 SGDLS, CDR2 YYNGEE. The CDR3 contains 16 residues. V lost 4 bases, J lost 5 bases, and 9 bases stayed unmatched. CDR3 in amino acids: CASSPRVSGSTGELFF. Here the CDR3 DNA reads TGTGCCAGCAGCCCTCGCGTTAGCGGGAGTACCGGGGAGCTGTTTTTT.

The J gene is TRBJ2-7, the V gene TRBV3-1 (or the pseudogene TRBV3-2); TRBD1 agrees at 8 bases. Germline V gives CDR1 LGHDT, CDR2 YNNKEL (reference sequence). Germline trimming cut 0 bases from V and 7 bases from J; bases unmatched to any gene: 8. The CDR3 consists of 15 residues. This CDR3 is CASSQDRTGMGEQYF. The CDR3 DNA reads TGTGCCAGCAGCCAAGACAGGACAGGGATGGGGGAGCAGTACTTC.

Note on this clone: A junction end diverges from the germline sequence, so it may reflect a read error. CDR3 bases: TGTGCCAGGGGACAGGGAGTTGAAAGCAATCAGCTCCAGCATTTT. Its translation: CARGQGVESNQLQHF. The gene calls are TRBV6-8 and TRBJ1-5; 9 nucleotides align to TRBD1. Germline values: CDR1 MNHGY, CDR2 SAAAGT. The CDR3 runs to 15 residues.

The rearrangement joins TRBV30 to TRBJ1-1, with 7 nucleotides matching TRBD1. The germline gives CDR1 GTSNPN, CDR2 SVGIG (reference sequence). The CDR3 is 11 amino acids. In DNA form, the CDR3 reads TGTGTCGGGACAGTAAACACTGAAGCTTTCTTT. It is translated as CVGTVNTEAFF. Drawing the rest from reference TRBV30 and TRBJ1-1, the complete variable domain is SQTIHQWPATLVQPVGSPLSLECTVEGTSNPNLYWYRQAAGRGLQLLFYSVGIGQISSEVPQNLSASRPQDRQFILSSKKLLLSDSGFYLCVGTVNTEAFFGQGTRLTVV.

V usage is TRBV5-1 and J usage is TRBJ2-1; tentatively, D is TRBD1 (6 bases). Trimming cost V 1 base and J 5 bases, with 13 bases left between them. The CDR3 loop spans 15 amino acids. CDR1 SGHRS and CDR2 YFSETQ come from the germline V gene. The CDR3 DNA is TGCGCCAGCAGCTTGCCCAGGGGAGTCCACAATGAGCAGTTCTTC. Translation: CASSLPRGVHNEQFF.

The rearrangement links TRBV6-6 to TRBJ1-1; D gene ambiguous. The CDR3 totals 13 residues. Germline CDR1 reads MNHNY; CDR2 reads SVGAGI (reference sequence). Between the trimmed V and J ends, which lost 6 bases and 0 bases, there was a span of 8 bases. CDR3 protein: CASRASLNTEAFF. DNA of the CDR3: TGTGCCAGCAGGGCTAGTCTGAACACTGAAGCTTTCTTT.

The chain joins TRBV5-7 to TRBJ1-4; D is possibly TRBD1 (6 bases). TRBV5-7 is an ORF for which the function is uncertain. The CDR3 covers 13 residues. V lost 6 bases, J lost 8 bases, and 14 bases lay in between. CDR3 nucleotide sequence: TGTGCCAGCATCCCGCCGGGACAAGAAAAACTGTTTTTT. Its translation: CASIPPGQEKLFF.